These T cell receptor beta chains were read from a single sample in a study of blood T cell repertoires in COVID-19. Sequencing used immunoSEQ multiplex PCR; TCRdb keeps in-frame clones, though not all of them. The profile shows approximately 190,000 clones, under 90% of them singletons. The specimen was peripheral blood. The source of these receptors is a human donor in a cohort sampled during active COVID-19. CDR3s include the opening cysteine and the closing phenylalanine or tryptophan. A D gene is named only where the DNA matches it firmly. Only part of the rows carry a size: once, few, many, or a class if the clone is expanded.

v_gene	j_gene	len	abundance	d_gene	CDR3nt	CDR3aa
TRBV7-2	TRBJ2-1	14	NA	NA	TGTGCCAGCAGCTTAGGTCGGAGGGGAGGTGAGCAGTTCTTC	CASSLGRRGGEQFF
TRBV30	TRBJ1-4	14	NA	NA	TGTGCCTGGAGTCCCCTGATAGGGGCGGGGAAACTGTTTTTT	CAWSPLIGAGKLFF
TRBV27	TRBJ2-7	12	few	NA	TGTGCCAGCAGTACTAGTTCCCACGAGCAGTACTTC	CASSTSSHEQYF
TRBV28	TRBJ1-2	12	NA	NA	TGTGCCAGCGACGGGGGGCCGTATGGCTACACCTTC	CASDGGPYGYTF
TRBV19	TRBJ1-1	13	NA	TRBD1	TGTGCCACCCTCCGGGACAGGGGTACTGAAGCTTTCTTT	CATLRDRGTEAFF
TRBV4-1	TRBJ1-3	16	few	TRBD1	TGCGCCAGCAGCCAATCTAACAGGGGGTTTGAAAACACCATATATTTT	CASSQSNRGFENTIYF
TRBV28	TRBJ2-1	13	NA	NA	TGTGCCAGCAGTATACAGGGTCGAGGTGAGCAGTTCTTC	CASSIQGRGEQFF
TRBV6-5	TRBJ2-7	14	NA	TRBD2	TGTGCCAGCAGTAGCGGGAGTATCTCTTACGAGCAGTACTTC	CASSSGSISYEQYF
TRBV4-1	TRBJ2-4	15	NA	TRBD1	TGCGCCAGCAGCCAAGGAATCTTTCAGGGGGCACTTCAGTACTTC	CASSQGIFQGALQYF
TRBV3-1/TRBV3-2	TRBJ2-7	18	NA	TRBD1	TGTGCCAGCAGCCTCGAGATGGACAGGTCGTCCCTTACGCGAGGGCAGTACTTC	CASSLEMDRSSLTRGQYF
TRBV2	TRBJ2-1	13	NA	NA	TGTGCCAGCGAAACCCCAGGGGTCCATGAGCAGTTCTTC	CASETPGVHEQFF
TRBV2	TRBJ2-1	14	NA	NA	TGTGCCAGCGGCCGGGACTTCATATACAATGAGCAGTTCTTC	CASGRDFIYNEQFF
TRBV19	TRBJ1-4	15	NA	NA	TGTGCCAGTCGGCTGGGGCTCCCGGGCTATGAAAAACTGTTTTTT	CASRLGLPGYEKLFF
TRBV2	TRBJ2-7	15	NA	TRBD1	TGTGCCAGCAGGCAAGGACAGGGAGAAAACTACGAGCAGTACTTC	CASRQGQGENYEQYF
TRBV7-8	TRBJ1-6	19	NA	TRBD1	TGTGCCAGCAGCTCGGACAGGGACCCAAGTACCCACGTTGTTTCACCCCTCCACTTT	CASSSDRDPSTHVVSPLHF
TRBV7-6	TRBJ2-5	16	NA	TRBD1	TGTGCCAGCAGCTCAGTGACAGGGTTGCTCCAAGAGACCCAGTACTTC	CASSSVTGLLQETQYF
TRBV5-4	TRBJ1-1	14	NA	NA	TGTGCCAGCAGCTTCCAGGGGCGGGACACTGAAGCTTTCTTT	CASSFQGRDTEAFF
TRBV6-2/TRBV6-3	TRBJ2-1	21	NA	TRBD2	TGTGCCAGCAGACCTTGGGGACTAGCGGGGGGAGATTCCCACTCCTACAATGAGCAGTTCTTC	CASRPWGLAGGDSHSYNEQFF
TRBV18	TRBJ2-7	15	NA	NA	TGTGCCAGCTCAAAACGAGGGCGACTGGCTCACGAGCAGTACTTC	CASSKRGRLAHEQYF
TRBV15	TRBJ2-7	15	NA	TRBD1	TGTGCCACCAGCCTCCGGGACAGGGGCATCTACGAGCAGTACTTC	CATSLRDRGIYEQYF